The 5 T cell receptor beta chains presented below share a single source sample, sequenced in a study of OX40 agonist ivuxolimab in advanced cancers. Using immunoSEQ multiplex PCR, the repertoire was profiled, and TCRdb retains in-frame clones only, with some absent. Among tens of thousands of clones, 87% were seen once, and the ten largest hold roughly 1.3%. The material was CD4+ or CD8+ T cells sorted from blood, obtained in a trial of the OX40 agonist ivuxolimab. The receptors were sampled from an adult with an advanced solid tumor such as melanoma, head and neck, liver or kidney cancer.

This clone was counted only a few times. The chain carries TRBV27 and TRBJ2-1, with D maybe TRBD2 (6 bases). The germline gives CDR1 MNHEY, CDR2 SMNVEV (reference sequence). The CDR3 has 16 residues. V lost 5 bases to trimming and J lost 0 bases, with 14 bases between them. CDR3 amino acids: CASSGGVSSSYNEQFF. The CDR3 coding sequence is TGTGCCAGCAGTGGCGGGGTATCCAGCTCCTACAATGAGCAGTTCTTC.

The chain is built from TRBV7-8 and TRBJ1-1; 7 bases map to TRBD1. The CDR3 is 15 amino acids. J lost 0 bases, V lost 4 bases, and 5 bases had no gene match. Germline CDR1 is SGHVS and CDR2 is FQNEAQ. CDR3 region: CASSSRRGMNTEAFF. In DNA form, the CDR3 reads TGTGCCAGCAGCTCCCGCAGGGGGATGAACACTGAAGCTTTCTTT.

This chain connects TRBV5-5 to TRBJ2-7; 7 nucleotides agree with TRBD2. Germline V gives CDR1 SGHKS, CDR2 YYEKEE (reference sequence). V trimming: 7 bases; J trimming: 5 bases; junction bases outside the gene matches: 6. This CDR3 comprises 12 residues. The CDR3 DNA reads TGTGCCAGCTTCTTGGGGACTAACGAGCAGTACTTC. Translated: CASFLGTNEQYF.

This rearrangement joins TRBV19 to TRBJ2-5; 8 bases are a match to TRBD2. CDR1 and CDR2 (germline): LNHDA, SQIVND (reference sequence). V was clipped by 4 bases and J by 5 bases; unmatched bases: 6. This CDR3 is 14 amino acids long. Written as DNA, the CDR3 is TGTGCCAGTAGTAGTGGTCGGGAGGGGGAGACCCAGTACTTC. It encodes CASSSGREGETQYF.

The genes are TRBV6-1 and TRBJ2-1; 7 nucleotides align to TRBD1. The CDR3 runs to 14 residues. CDR1 is MNHNS and CDR2 is SASEGT in the germline V gene. V lost 4 bases and J lost 6; bases outside the gene matches: 6. This CDR3 is CASSGQGRRNEQFF. CDR3 coding DNA: TGTGCCAGCAGTGGACAGGGTAGGCGCAATGAGCAGTTCTTC.